These 14 T cell receptor beta chains originate from one sample sequenced in a study of graft-versus-host responses after intestinal transplantation. These receptors lack a known antigen. Sequencing was performed with immunoSEQ multiplex PCR; in TCRdb, only in-frame clones are kept and a portion is missing. This sample carries 80,000 to 100,000 clones, 80% to 95% of them seen once, and the ten largest clones take around 0.17%. The sample was unstimulated CD4+ T cells sorted from spleen or lymph node cells, taken before intestinal transplant. These receptors were taken from a human donor who received an intestinal transplant.

The V and J genes are TRBV5-6 and TRBJ1-1, with 8 bases fitting TRBD1. This CDR3 comprises 16 residues. Germline assignment: CDR1 SGHDT and CDR2 YYEEEE. After removal of 7 bases from V and 7 bases from J, the junction contained 18 bases not matched to a gene. The CDR3 spells CASRETPDRGHIEAFF. The CDR3 nucleotides are TGTGCCAGCCGAGAAACCCCCGACAGGGGACACATTGAAGCTTTCTTT.

The V and J genes are TRBV5-1 and TRBJ2-5, with 11 bases lining up with TRBD1. The length of the CDR3 is 16 residues. From germline, CDR1 is SGHRS and CDR2 YFSETQ. V was clipped by 2 bases and J by 2 bases; unmatched bases: 5. CDR3: CASSLTGTGGQETQYF. The CDR3 DNA is TGCGCCAGCAGCTTAACCGGGACAGGGGGGCAAGAGACCCAGTACTTC.

The gene calls are TRBV7-2 and TRBJ1-2; no reliable D call. This CDR3 comprises 15 residues. Germline V gene data show CDR1 as SGHTA and CDR2 as FQGNSA. The V and J ends lost 5 bases and 1 base respectively, with 14 bases between them. The DNA of the CDR3 is TGTGCCAGCAGCGTACCCGCGGGAAATAACTATGGCTACACCTTC. The encoded protein is CASSVPAGNNYGYTF.

The V call is TRBV6-6, the J call TRBJ2-7, with TRBD1 matching over 9 bases. The germline V gene has CDR1 MNHNY and CDR2 SVGAGI (reference sequence). The CDR3 runs to 14 residues. Unmatched junction bases numbered 9, after V lost 6 bases and J lost 6 bases. The CDR3 region is CASRRTGGNGEQYF. CDR3 DNA: TGTGCCAGCAGGCGAACAGGGGGCAACGGCGAGCAGTACTTC.

The V and J genes are TRBV5-4 and TRBJ1-2; the D gene is possibly TRBD1 (5 bases). The germline gives CDR1 SGHNT, CDR2 YYREEE (reference sequence). The CDR3 covers 15 residues. With 0 bases removed from V and 3 bases from J, the gap between germline ends came to 12 bases. CDR3 residues: CASSLGGGKDYGYTF. CDR3 bases: TGTGCCAGCAGCTTGGGGGGCGGAAAAGACTATGGCTACACCTTC.

This chain joins TRBV10-3 and TRBJ2-5; TRBD2 is a possible D gene (6 bases). Per germline, CDR1 ENHRY and CDR2 SYGVKD. There are 12 residues in the CDR3. Trimming pared 5 bases from V and 5 bases from J, leaving 9 bases between. The DNA of the CDR3 is TGTGCCATCAGTCCAAGCGGGGAGACCCAGTACTTC. This codes for CAISPSGETQYF.

The rearrangement uses TRBV25-1 and TRBJ2-7; maybe TRBD1 (6 bases). V was clipped by 11 bases and J by 6 bases, with 20 bases between them. Looked up from germline, CDR1 is MGHDK and CDR2 is SYGVNS. The CDR3 is 13 residues long. CDR3 amino acids: CACTGWQGSEQYF. CDR3 sequence (DNA): TGTGCCTGCACGGGGTGGCAGGGGAGCGAGCAGTACTTC.

The chain joins TRBV11-2 to TRBJ2-7, with 9 bases fitting TRBD2. V dropped 5 bases and J dropped 4; count of bases not matched to a gene: 9. The CDR3 contains 15 residues. Germline loops: CDR1 SGHAT, CDR2 FQNNGV. CDR3 DNA sequence: TGTGCCAGCAGCCACCCGACTAGCGGTCGATACGAGCAGTACTTC. Its translation: CASSHPTSGRYEQYF.

V and J are TRBV25-1 and TRBJ2-1; 10 nucleotides match TRBD2. The germline V gene encodes CDR1 MGHDK and CDR2 SYGVNS. J was trimmed by 0 bases and V by 6 bases; bases with no gene match: 11. This CDR3 is built from 18 residues. CDR3 DNA: TGTGCCAGCAGAGAGACTAGCGGGCGGGGAAACTCCTACAATGAGCAGTTCTTC. Translation: CASRETSGRGNSYNEQFF.

The V gene is TRBV10-3, the J gene TRBJ2-3; D gene ambiguous. CDR3 length: 16 amino acids. V gave up 6 bases and J gave up 0 bases, with 16 bases separating them. The germline gives CDR1 ENHRY, CDR2 SYGVKD. Here the CDR3 reads CAISLHGGPSTDTQYF. The CDR3 region has the DNA TGTGCCATCAGCCTACACGGCGGTCCAAGCACAGATACGCAGTATTTT.

This clone appeared a single time. J is TRBJ2-7 and V is TRBV29-1, with 8 bases lining up with TRBD1. Losses at the gene ends were 4 bases for V and 6 bases for J; bases not matched to a gene: 5. CDR1 and CDR2 (germline): SQVTM, ANQGSEA. There are 12 residues in the CDR3. CDR3 nucleotide sequence: TGCAGCGTTGCACAGGGGGTCGGCGAGCAGTACTTC. It specifies CSVAQGVGEQYF.

The chain links TRBV7-3 to TRBJ1-1, with 7 bases lining up with TRBD1. CDR1 is SGHTA, CDR2 FQGTGA, per germline. Trimming cost V 5 bases and J 2 bases; bases outside gene matches: 8. The CDR3 runs to 15 residues. Here the CDR3 reads CASSPTRDSNTEAFF. The CDR3 region has the DNA TGTGCCAGCAGCCCCACCCGGGACAGTAACACTGAAGCTTTCTTT.

This chain connects TRBV7-3 to TRBJ2-5; D not certain. Gene TRBJ2-7 matches the end of the DNA better, so the J call may be wrong. Germline assignment: CDR1 SGHTA and CDR2 FQGTGA. This CDR3 spans 14 amino acids. This CDR3 reads CASSLTPSTYEQYF. The CDR3 coding sequence is TGTGCCAGCAGCTTAACGCCCTCAACCTACGAGCAGTACTTC.

The chain recombines TRBV21-1 with TRBJ2-3; the table assigns TRBD2, which was not confirmed against the DNA. TRBV21-1 is marked as a pseudogene. CDR3 size: 18 residues. This CDR3 reads CASSRTSGGHISTDTQYF. The CDR3 DNA follows: TGTGCCAGCAGTCGTACTAGCGGGGGGCACATAAGCACAGATACGCAGTATTTT.